What follows are 11 T cell receptor beta chains derived from one specimen sequenced in a study of CD8+ T cells in alopecia areata. RNA extraction and reverse transcription yielded cDNA as sequencing template. Here immunoSEQ multiplex PCR was the method, and the copy in TCRdb shows in-frame clones only, minus some. The sample contains over 150,000 clones, roughly 50% of which appear only once. As to treatment: oral pan-JAK inhibitor, 5-10 mg twice daily. The sequences come from CD8+ T cells sorted from blood, collected at week 24, from a patient treated with tofacitinib. All receptors derive from a human donor with alopecia areata.

This clone has just a few counts. This chain links TRBV4-3 with TRBJ2-7, with 7 bases matching TRBD1. Per the germline V gene, CDR1 is LGHNA and CDR2 is YSLEER. CDR3 size: 14 residues. V was pared by 0 bases and J by 6 bases, with 5 bases of the junction left unmatched. CDR3: CASSQDQQGPEQYF. DNA of the CDR3: TGCGCCAGCAGCCAAGATCAACAGGGGCCCGAGCAGTACTTC.

This chain connects TRBV27 to TRBJ1-5; no clear D. Deletions cut 4 bases from V and 7 bases from J, with 11 bases between. Germline CDR1 and CDR2: MNHEY and SMNVEV (reference sequence). The CDR3 is made up of 13 amino acids. The CDR3 nucleotides read TGTGCCAGCAGTTGGGGTGGGCAGCAGCCCCAGCATTTT. Its protein is CASSWGGQQPQHF.

The CDR3 bases are TGCGCCAGCAGCCAAGGGACTAGCGGGGGCCCCTACGAGCAGTACTTC. It codes for CASSQGTSGGPYEQYF. The rearrangement joins TRBV4-1 to TRBJ2-7; 13 bases align to TRBD2. The germline V gene encodes CDR1 MGHRA and CDR2 YSYEKL. The CDR3 has 16 amino acids. Trimming took 1 base from V and 2 from J; bases not matched to a gene: 2.

This chain connects TRBV9 to TRBJ2-6, with a weak D call TRBD1 (6 bases). Germline lookup yields CDR1 SGDLS and CDR2 YYNGEE. The V gene lost 3 bases and the J gene lost 4 bases, with 11 bases spanning the gap. The CDR3 has 15 amino acids. The CDR3 DNA sequence: TGTGCCAGCAGCGCTACCGGGACAGGGGCCAACGTCCTGACTTTC. The encoded protein is CASSATGTGANVLTF. The complete variable domain, with remaining parts taken from reference TRBV9 and TRBJ2-6, reads DSGVTQTPKHLITATGQRVTLRCSPRSGDLSVYWYQQSLDQGLQFLIQYYNGEERAKGNILERFSAQQFPDLHSELNLSSLELGDSALYFCASSATGTGANVLTFGAGSRLTVL.

This sequence joins TRBV9 and TRBJ2-1; a possible D gene is TRBD2 (7 bases). CDR1 and CDR2 from the germline V gene are SGDLS and YYNGEE. Trimming took off 4 bases at V and 0 bases at J, with 14 bases between the two ends. The CDR3 extends over 16 amino acids. CDR3 sequence reads: CASSPERGGSYNEQFF. DNA of the CDR3: TGTGCCAGCAGCCCTGAAAGGGGGGGCTCCTACAATGAGCAGTTCTTC. The whole variable domain, filled in from reference TRBV9 and TRBJ2-1, reads DSGVTQTPKHLITATGQRVTLRCSPRSGDLSVYWYQQSLDQGLQFLIQYYNGEERAKGNILERFSAQQFPDLHSELNLSSLELGDSALYFCASSPERGGSYNEQFFGPGTRLTVL.

This clone was seen at least ten times. The chain links TRBV6-5 to TRBJ1-2, with D hard to call. The CDR3 consists of 13 residues. Trimming took off 2 bases at V and 2 bases at J, with 6 bases between the two ends. Looked up from germline, CDR1 is MNHEY and CDR2 is SVGAGI. The CDR3 is CASSYGGNYGYTF. The DNA of the CDR3 is TGTGCCAGCAGTTACGGCGGGAACTATGGCTACACCTTC.

V is TRBV9 and J is TRBJ2-3, with 8 bases that match TRBD2. The CDR3 sequence is 13 residues long. V lost 9 bases, J lost 4 bases, and 7 bases stayed unmatched. Germline V gene lookup returns CDR1 SGDLS and CDR2 YYNGEE. For the CDR3, the DNA is TGTGCCACCGGCGGGGGGTCCGCAGATACGCAGTATTTT. Translating gives CATGGGSADTQYF.

Only a few counts were recorded for this clone. The chain is built from TRBV25-1 and TRBJ2-7, with 8 bases that match TRBD1. J was trimmed by 5 bases and V by 2 bases; bases with no gene match: 2. CDR1 and CDR2 (germline): MGHDK, SYGVNS. The CDR3 has 13 amino acids. The CDR3 sequence: CASSEGQGNEQYF. The CDR3 region has the DNA TGTGCCAGCAGTGAAGGACAGGGAAACGAGCAGTACTTC.

The chain carries TRBV30 and TRBJ2-7; the D gene is possibly TRBD2 (6 bases). CDR3 length: 13 amino acids. Germline-derived CDR1 and CDR2 are GTSNPN and SVGIG (reference sequence). Between the trimmed V and J ends, which lost 5 bases and 0 bases, there was a span of 11 bases. In DNA, the CDR3 is TGTGCCTGGGGGGACGGGAGCTCCTACGAGCAGTACTTC. Translated: CAWGDGSSYEQYF.

CDR3 loop: CASSFIKNTEAFF. The DNA of the CDR3 is TGTGCCAGCAGCTTTATCAAGAACACTGAAGCTTTCTTT. The chain recombines TRBV5-6 with TRBJ1-1, with D uncertain. Trimming stripped 2 bases from V and 1 base from J, with 6 bases between. Germline V gives CDR1 SGHDT, CDR2 YYEEEE. The CDR3 is 13 residues long.

The table lists this clone with a count of one. This CDR3 is CASSDSGAGDTQYF. CDR3 bases: TGTGCCAGCAGTGACTCCGGGGCGGGAGATACGCAGTATTTT. This chain links TRBV2 with TRBJ2-3; possibly TRBD1 or TRBD2 for D (5 bases each). The CDR3 loop spans 14 amino acids. The V gene lost 3 bases and the J gene lost 5 bases, with 12 bases spanning the gap. The germline CDR1 and CDR2 sequences are SNHLY and FYNNEI.